This TCR beta chain appears in the sequencing data of a study of blood T cell repertoires in COVID-19. Whole-study context: Collection of acute and convalescent COVID-19 samples took place in the United States, Italy and Spain.

Using immunoSEQ multiplex PCR, the repertoire was profiled, and TCRdb retains in-frame clones only, with some absent. The sample has around 100,000 clones; roughly 80% are singletons. The germline CDR1 and CDR2 sequences are LGHNA and YNFKEQ. Trimming pared 0 bases from V and 2 bases from J, leaving 20 bases between. The CDR3 covers 19 residues. The sequencing input was peripheral blood. The gene calls are TRBV4-2 and TRBJ1-5, with TRBD1 as a possible D gene (6 bases). The TCR sequence derives from a man in his 70s with active or convalescent COVID-19. This CDR3 reads CASSQEGGAGALGNQPQHF. For the CDR3, the DNA is TGTGCCAGCAGCCAAGAAGGCGGTGCGGGGGCCCTTGGCAATCAGCCCCAGCATTTT.